In its sample, the clone carrying this T cell receptor (beta chain) was seen many times. Antigen specificity is unknown. As for time point: persistent/refractory GD, antithyroid drugs over 5 years with positive TRAb. PBMC RNA served as the TCR library source. Diagnosis followed American Thyroid Association guidelines for Graves' disease. Combining iRepertoire HTBI primers with Arm-PCR of CDR3 regions, the authors built TCR beta libraries. TCRdb recomputed calls from the multiplex PCR reads with MiXCR, one row per CDR3 protein. The sample has fewer than 550,000 distinct CDR3 sequences, 20% to 25% seen once. The data were taken from a study of regulatory T cells in long-lasting Graves disease. Findings and limits, study-wide: Thyroid tissue went unexamined; only peripheral blood was analyzed. Compared with new cases, persistent Graves' patients showed reduced TCR diversity.

This sequence was found in a female donor with Graves disease. The source material was peripheral blood mononuclear cells (PBMCs), sampled when the disease was refractory, from a patient treated with antithyroid drugs.

CDR3 nucleotide sequence: TGTGCCAGCAGCGTGGACGTGCTTCAGGACGGGGAGCTGTTTTTT. Protein product: CASSVDVLQDGELFF. The rearrangement joins TRBV5-6 to TRBJ2-2; D is unresolved. V was clipped by 4 bases and J by 7 bases, with 17 bases between them. The CDR3 loop spans 15 amino acids. Germline lookup yields CDR1 SGHDT and CDR2 YYEEEE.